This T cell receptor (beta chain) was recovered during a study of shared clonotypes between healthy human individuals. V was cut by 5 bases and J by 5 bases, with 18 bases left in between. The V gene's germline CDR1 is SGHTA and CDR2 FQGNSA. The CDR3 runs to 16 residues. Original processing notes: Because ImmunoSEQ provided only junction sequences with no quality scores, the filtering differed. Clones were sequenced by immunoSEQ multiplex PCR, and TCRdb holds only the in-frame ones, with some missing. Clone size and V and J calls were adopted from that table, with D and trimming inferred from the DNA. The data show 950,000 to 1,300,000 clones, about 75% seen once.

This clonotype originated in a man between 18 and 29 years old in good health. This chain uses TRBV7-2 with TRBJ2-2, with a weak D call TRBD1 (5 bases). The specimen was memory CD4+ T cells sorted from blood. This sample's subset: CD45RA-negative fraction. The CDR3 bases are TGTGCCAGCAGCCAAGGAAGGGGTGTGTTGACCGGGGAGCTGTTTTTT. Encoded protein: CASSQGRGVLTGELFF.